These T cell receptor beta chains were read from a single sample in a study of shared clonotypes between healthy human individuals. Clones were sequenced by immunoSEQ multiplex PCR, and TCRdb holds only the in-frame ones, with some missing. Among over a million clones, roughly 74% were seen once, and the ten largest hold more than 0.55%. Sequencing used memory CD4+ T cells from PBMCs. All receptors come from a man between 18 and 29 years old in good health. Some clones in this sample may be carry-over from other donors' samples. Both conserved end residues are part of each CDR3. The D gene is left open where the match is weak. Some rows have no size entry. The others give once, few or many, or a class for an expanded clone.

V gene	D gene	CDR3 length	J gene	clone size	CDR3 DNA	CDR3 protein
TRBV5-5	NA	15	TRBJ2-3	once	TGTGCCAGCAGCCACACGCATGACCCCACAGATACGCAGTATTTT	CASSHTHDPTDTQYF
TRBV27	TRBD1	15	TRBJ2-7	few	TGTGCCAGCAGTTTATGGGACAGGTCCGGGTACGAGCAGTACTTC	CASSLWDRSGYEQYF
TRBV5-1	NA	13	TRBJ1-5	NA	TGCGCCAGCAGCTTGGACAGGGCTCAGCCCCAGCATTTT	CASSLDRAQPQHF
TRBV19	NA	18	TRBJ1-5	NA	TGTGCCAGTAGTCCCCCATGGTTTGCGGGGGGGAGCAATCAGCCCCAGCATTTT	CASSPPWFAGGSNQPQHF
TRBV29-1	TRBD1	13	TRBJ2-7	NA	TGCAGCGTGTCGGGACAGGGTATCAACGAGCAGTACTTC	CSVSGQGINEQYF
TRBV15	NA	15	TRBJ2-7	NA	TGTGCCACCAGCGACAATCCCGGGTCCCCCTACGAGCAGTACTTC	CATSDNPGSPYEQYF
TRBV5-4	NA	16	TRBJ2-1	NA	TGTGCCAGCAGCTTGATGAGGGCGGCCTCCTACAATGAGCAGTTCTTC	CASSLMRAASYNEQFF
TRBV7-9	NA	13	TRBJ1-2	NA	TGTGCCAGCAGCTTAGGGCCTAACTATGGCTACACCTTC	CASSLGPNYGYTF
TRBV7-9	NA	16	TRBJ1-6	NA	TGTGCCAGCAGCTTAGAGTCGGCCAGGGGCAAGGCACCCCTCCACTTT	CASSLESARGKAPLHF
TRBV7-2	NA	15	TRBJ2-3	few	TGTGCCAGCAGTCACCTAAGCGGAAACACAGATACGCAGTATTTT	CASSHLSGNTDTQYF
TRBV28	TRBD2	15	TRBJ2-7	NA	TGTGCCAGCAGTTGGGTACAGCGGGAGGTTAGCGAGCAGTACTTC	CASSWVQREVSEQYF
TRBV28	NA	12	TRBJ1-5	NA	TGTGCCAGCAGTCCTTTAAATCAGCCCCAGCATTTT	CASSPLNQPQHF
TRBV11-2	TRBD2	17	TRBJ2-7	NA	TGTGCCAGCAGCTATGGACTAGCGGGAGGGAGCTCCTACGAGCAGTACTTC	CASSYGLAGGSSYEQYF
TRBV10-1	NA	13	TRBJ1-2	NA	TGCGCCAGCAGTTTCGGACGGGACTATGGCTACACCTTC	CASSFGRDYGYTF
TRBV28	NA	12	TRBJ2-3	NA	TGTGCCAGCACCACCCAGGGAGATACGCAGTATTTT	CASTTQGDTQYF
TRBV7-3	NA	13	TRBJ2-1	NA	TGTGCCAGCAGCCCCGGTTCGTACAATGAGCAGTTCTTC	CASSPGSYNEQFF
TRBV15	NA	15	TRBJ2-5	NA	TGTGCCACCAATAAGAGGGCAGGGATGGGGGAGACCCAGTACTTC	CATNKRAGMGETQYF
TRBV25-1	NA	15	TRBJ2-2	NA	TGTGCCAGCAGTGATAAGCAGGGAAGGACCGGGGAGCTGTTTTTT	CASSDKQGRTGELFF
TRBV10-1	TRBD1	15	TRBJ2-7	NA	TGCGCCAGCAGTGAGTCTAGGGACAGGGCCTACGAGCAGTACTTC	CASSESRDRAYEQYF
TRBV6-1	NA	15	TRBJ2-1	once	TGTGCCAGCGGTCCGCTAGACAGCTCCTACAATGAGCAGTTCTTC	CASGPLDSSYNEQFF
TRBV9	NA	15	TRBJ2-3	NA	TGTGCCAGCAGCGTGACCAGCGGCCGCACAGATACGCAGTATTTT	CASSVTSGRTDTQYF
TRBV28	TRBD1	15	TRBJ2-1	NA	TGTGCCAGCAGTCCGACAGGGGGCAAAGTCGATGAGCAGTTCTTC	CASSPTGGKVDEQFF
TRBV29-1	NA	12	TRBJ2-7	NA	TGCAGCGTTGGTAGGAATCCCGACGAGCAGTACTTC	CSVGRNPDEQYF
TRBV4-1	NA	14	TRBJ1-2	NA	TGCGCCAGCACGATCGGAAGTTCGAGCTATGGCTACACCTTC	CASTIGSSSYGYTF
TRBV5-1	NA	14	TRBJ2-2	NA	TGCGCCAGCAACAACCCAGGGGCCAGCGGGGAGCTGTTTTTT	CASNNPGASGELFF
TRBV2	NA	14	TRBJ1-3	NA	TGTGCCAGCCGACAGGCTCGGGGTGGAAACACCATATATTTT	CASRQARGGNTIYF
TRBV2	NA	15	TRBJ2-2	NA	TGTGCCAGCAGTGGGACACAGGCGAACACCGGGGAGCTGTTTTTT	CASSGTQANTGELFF
TRBV5-1	NA	16	TRBJ1-2	NA	TGCGCCAGCAGCTTGGAACCCGACGGACGATCCCCCAGCTGCACCTTC	CASSLEPDGRSPSCTF
TRBV18	NA	16	TRBJ2-2	NA	TGTGCCAGCTCACCACGACAAAGTCCGAACACCGGGGAGCTGTTTTTT	CASSPRQSPNTGELFF
TRBV28	NA	14	TRBJ2-3	once	TGTGCCAGCAGCCCCAGGGGGGTTACAGATACGCAGTATTTT	CASSPRGVTDTQYF
TRBV19	NA	14	TRBJ2-2	once	TGTGCCAGTAGTACCGGGACTAACACCGGGGAGCTGTTTTTT	CASSTGTNTGELFF
TRBV7-2	NA	12	TRBJ1-2	many	TGTGCCAGCAGCTCCGTAGGCTATGGCTACACCTTC	CASSSVGYGYTF
TRBV5-1	NA	16	TRBJ2-1	NA	TGCGCCAGCAGCCAGCAGGGCCTAGGGTCTAACCGAGAGCAGTTCTTC	CASSQQGLGSNREQFF
TRBV21-1	NA	11	TRBJ2-7	NA	TGTGCCAGCAGCCATTGCGACGAGCAGTACTTC	CASSHCDEQYF
TRBV7-9	NA	13	TRBJ1-3	NA	TGTGCCAGCAGCTTTGCGTCGGGAAACACCATATATTTT	CASSFASGNTIYF
TRBV7-2	NA	13	TRBJ2-5	NA	TGTGCCAGCAGCTTCGGACAGAAAGAGACCCAGTACTTC	CASSFGQKETQYF
TRBV21-1	NA	17	TRBJ2-1	NA	TGTGCCAGCAGCAATGGGTGTCCGGGACCTCCCTACAATGAGCAGTTCTTC	CASSNGCPGPPYNEQFF
TRBV7-2	NA	15	TRBJ2-7	once	TGTGCCAGCAGCTTAGGTTCAGGGGCCACCTACGAGCAGTACTTC	CASSLGSGATYEQYF
TRBV5-4	TRBD2	15	TRBJ2-3	NA	TGTGCCAGCAGCTTGGCCGGGGGAGGGCAAGATACGCAGTATTTT	CASSLAGGGQDTQYF
TRBV19	TRBD2	15	TRBJ2-1	NA	TGTGCCAGTCAGGGAGGCCTAGCGGGCATTAATGAGCAGTTCTTC	CASQGGLAGINEQFF
TRBV29-1	TRBD1	12	TRBJ1-2	NA	TGCAGCGGGGTCCAGGGGGGAGATGGCTACACCTTC	CSGVQGGDGYTF
TRBV30	NA	15	TRBJ2-3	NA	TGTGCCTGGAGTGAGGGCAGGACCCGCACAGATACGCAGTATTTT	CAWSEGRTRTDTQYF
TRBV15	TRBD1	19	TRBJ2-3	NA	TGTGCCACCAGCAGCCGGCGGTTCCACAAGGGGGCTAGCACAGATACGCAGTATTTT	CATSSRRFHKGASTDTQYF
TRBV10-2	TRBD2	14	TRBJ2-3	NA	TGCGCCAGCAGCAGTAGCGGGAGGACTAGGGCGCAGTATTTT	CASSSSGRTRAQYF
TRBV4-3	TRBD1	16	TRBJ2-3	NA	TGCGCCAGCAGCCGGAATGGACAGGCAAGCACAGATACGCAGTATTTT	CASSRNGQASTDTQYF
TRBV28	NA	12	TRBJ1-5	NA	TGTGCCAGCAGCCCAGTCCGTAGGCCCCAGCATTTT	CASSPVRRPQHF
TRBV28	NA	14	TRBJ2-1	NA	TGTGCCAGCAGTTTTGAAGCGGCCTACAATGAGCAGTTCTTC	CASSFEAAYNEQFF
TRBV6-5	NA	12	TRBJ1-1	few	TGTGCCAGCAGTTCAGGGAACACTGAAGCTTTCTTT	CASSSGNTEAFF